The 8 T cell receptor beta chains presented below share a single source sample, sequenced in a study of shared T cell receptors in the human thymus. Profiled with immunoSEQ multiplex PCR; TCRdb holds only in-frame clones, not every one. The sample shows about 610,000 clones, 85% to 90% of them seen only once. The same data also went into a second study, on human thymus T cells.

Specimen: thymocytes. These TCRs come from a boy under two years old with a congenital heart defect.

This sequence joins TRBV9 and TRBJ2-1, with 9 positions matching TRBD2. The CDR3 has 16 residues. Germline assignment: CDR1 SGDLS and CDR2 YYNGEE. Trimming cost V 0 bases and J 8 bases; bases outside gene matches: 9. The DNA for the CDR3 is TGTGCCAGCAGCGTAGCTACGGCTAGCGGGGTGGATGAGCAGTTCTTC. This codes for CASSVATASGVDEQFF.

The chain combines TRBV18 with TRBJ1-5; D call uncertain. Trimming took off 3 bases at V and 4 bases at J, with 7 bases between the two ends. The CDR3 has 13 amino acids. Per the germline V gene, CDR1 is KGHSH and CDR2 is LQKENI. DNA for the CDR3: TGTGCCAGCTCACCCGGGAGAAATCAGCCCCAGCATTTT. Residues: CASSPGRNQPQHF.

The chain couples TRBV6-1 to TRBJ1-1; a weak D match, TRBD1 (6 bases). This CDR3 region has 12 residues. V lost 6 bases, J lost 3 bases, and 8 bases lay in between. Germline assignment: CDR1 MNHNS and CDR2 SASEGT. The CDR3 is CASRYRDTEAFF. DNA of the CDR3: TGTGCCAGCAGATACAGGGACACTGAAGCTTTCTTT.

V and J are TRBV2 and TRBJ2-7; D unclear. The CDR3 runs to 13 residues. Trimming took off 5 bases at V and 1 base at J, with 9 bases between the two ends. Germline V CDR1 and CDR2: SNHLY, FYNNEI. The CDR3 spells CASSLVLSYEQYF. CDR3 nucleotides: TGTGCCAGCAGTTTGGTTCTATCCTACGAGCAGTACTTC. Full variable domain (remainder filled in from reference TRBV2 and TRBJ2-7): EPEVTQTPSHQVTQMGQEVILRCVPISNHLYFYWYRQILGQKVEFLVSFYNNEISEKSEIFDDQFSVERPDGSNFTLKIRSTKLEDSAMYFCASSLVLSYEQYFGPGTRLTVT.

The V gene is TRBV15, the J gene TRBJ2-1, with D possibly matching TRBD2 (5 bases). CDR1 and CDR2 (germline): LNHNV, YYDKDF (reference sequence). V was clipped by 1 base and J by 4 bases, with 8 bases between them. CDR3 size: 14 residues. The CDR3, as DNA: TGTGCCACCAGCAGAGGGACTGTATACAATGAGCAGTTCTTC. This gives the protein CATSRGTVYNEQFF.

V gene TRBV6-1 combines with J gene TRBJ2-5; 15 bases match TRBD2. CDR1 is MNHNS and CDR2 is SASEGT in the germline V gene. There are 14 residues in the CDR3. Trimming took 6 bases from V and 4 from J; bases not matched to a gene: 0. Here the CDR3 reads CASRGLAGGETQYF. The CDR3 DNA reads TGTGCCAGCAGGGGACTAGCGGGAGGAGAGACCCAGTACTTC.

The chain joins TRBV10-3 to TRBJ2-3; TRBD2 aligns across 12 bases. The CDR3 has 14 amino acids. Losses at the gene ends were 11 bases for V and 2 bases for J; bases not matched to a gene: 5. Germline assignment: CDR1 ENHRY and CDR2 SYGVKD. The CDR3 sequence: CAARLAGATDTQYF. The CDR3 DNA reads TGTGCCGCGAGACTAGCGGGAGCCACAGATACGCAGTATTTT.

Regarding this clone: At one boundary the junction diverges from the germline segment, which might be a read error. V is TRBV7-7 and J is TRBJ2-7; TRBD1 might be the D (9 bases). Germline V lookup: CDR1 SSHAT, CDR2 FNYEAQ (reference sequence). The length of the CDR3 is 15 residues. In DNA form, the CDR3 reads TGTGCTAGCACGCGGGGGGACAGGGCGAAATACGAGCAGTACTTC. Translating gives CASTRGDRAKYEQYF.